This is a list of T cell receptor beta chains from one sample in a study of response to subunit inactivated influenza vaccine. TCRdb reanalysed the RT-PCR reads using MiXCR and keeps one entry per CDR3 protein. Among 500,000 to 600,000 distinct CDR3 sequences listed, over 9.5% were seen once. The specimen was PBMCs from blood, collected on the day of vaccination. These receptors all stem from a man aged 50 or older who received an inactivated influenza vaccine. CDR3s include the opening cysteine and the closing phenylalanine or tryptophan. A D gene is named only where the DNA matches it firmly. Only part of the rows carry a size: once, few, many, or a class if the clone is expanded.

>TRBV7-2|TRBJ2-3|-|-
CASSLARLSRATSTDTQYF
TGTGCCAGCAGCTTAGCGCGTTTAAGCAGGGCAACTAGCACAGATACGCAGTATTTT
>TRBV5-1|TRBJ2-7|TRBD2|few
CASSHGLAGFNSYEQYF
TGCGCCAGCAGCCACGGACTAGCGGGGTTCAACTCCTACGAGCAGTACTTC
>TRBV3-1|TRBJ2-5|TRBD1|few
CASSPDPRGRGQETQYF
TGTGCCAGCAGCCCCGACCCCCGTGGCAGGGGGCAAGAGACCCAGTACTTC
>TRBV29-1|TRBJ2-1|-|-
CSAAFHNEQFF
TGCAGCGCCGCCTTTCACAATGAGCAGTTCTTC
>TRBV5-5|TRBJ2-3|TRBD1|-
CASRSAGTANSDTQYF
TGTGCCAGCCGGTCCGCCGGGACAGCGAACTCAGATACGCAGTATTTT
>TRBV3-1|TRBJ2-1|-|few
CASSHIRVSRYNEQFF
TGTGCCAGCAGCCATATTCGGGTGTCTAGGTACAATGAGCAGTTCTTC
>TRBV7-9|TRBJ1-1|-|few
CAWRGAATEAFF
TGTGCCTGGCGGGGGGCGGCCACTGAAGCTTTCTTT
>TRBV5-1|TRBJ2-7|-|few
CASSSLSGTPLEQYF
TGCGCCAGCAGCTCCCTGAGTGGGACACCCCTGGAGCAGTACTTC
>TRBV27|TRBJ2-5|-|-
CASSLLGDSNQETQYF
TGTGCCAGCAGTTTATTAGGTGACTCGAACCAAGAGACCCAGTACTTC
>TRBV30|TRBJ2-7|TRBD1|few
CACDRGREQYF
TGTGCCTGCGACAGGGGGCGCGAGCAGTACTTC
>TRBV7-6|TRBJ1-5|-|many
CASSLTSNQPQHF
TGTGCCAGCAGCTTGACGAGCAATCAGCCCCAGCATTTT
>TRBV10-3|TRBJ2-7|TRBD1|-
CAISDLDGTAGGYEQYF
TGTGCCATCAGTGATCTAGACGGGACCGCAGGGGGCTACGAGCAGTACTTC
>TRBV10-3|TRBJ2-7|-|-
CAISTQGHEQYF
TGTGCCATCAGTACTCAGGGACACGAGCAGTACTTC
>TRBV20-1|TRBJ2-4|-|few
CSAYPPSEIAKNIQYF
TGCAGTGCTTACCCCCCCTCAGAGATAGCCAAAAACATTCAGTACTTC
>TRBV6-4|TRBJ2-2|TRBD2|few
CASTPSGDNTGELFF
TGTGCCAGCACCCCTAGCGGGGATAACACCGGGGAGCTGTTTTTT
>TRBV4-2|TRBJ2-3|TRBD1|-
CASRSRDRATDTQYF
TGTGCCAGCAGATCTCGGGACAGGGCTACAGATACGCAGTATTTT